The 18 T cell receptor beta chains given below trace back to one sample, sequenced in a study of shared clonotypes between healthy human individuals. The table came from immunoSEQ multiplex PCR; TCRdb's copy has only in-frame clones and leaves some out. The top ten clones hold around 11% of a sample with a few hundred thousand clones, roughly 72% of them seen once. Source material: PBMCs. Source of these receptors: a woman between 35 and 50 years old in good health. Some clones in this sample may be carry-over from other donors' samples.

This chain links TRBV11-2 with TRBJ2-2; the D gene is possibly TRBD2 (5 bases). Germline loops: CDR1 SGHAT, CDR2 FQNNGV. With 5 bases removed from V and 6 bases from J, the gap between germline ends came to 16 bases. This CDR3 has 15 residues. The CDR3 DNA reads TGTGCCAGCAGCACCTATACTAGAATCGCCGGGGAGCTGTTTTTT. Translation: CASSTYTRIAGELFF.

J is TRBJ1-3 and V is TRBV25-1; D gene ambiguous. The CDR3 loop spans 15 amino acids. Germline values: CDR1 MGHDK, CDR2 SYGVNS. V was cut by 1 base and J by 2 bases, with 9 bases left in between. CDR3 protein: CASSELGEAGNTIYF. As DNA, the CDR3 is TGTGCCAGCAGTGAATTGGGAGAAGCTGGAAACACCATATATTTT.

This clone was seen a single time. This chain joins TRBV7-9 and TRBJ2-1; TRBD2 matches at 12 bases. Germline CDR1 is SEHNR and CDR2 is FQNEAQ (reference sequence). V dropped 5 bases and J dropped 8; count of bases not matched to a gene: 7. The CDR3 spans 15 residues. Written as DNA, the CDR3 is TGTGCCAGCAGCCCCCCTAGCGGGAGGGCGCATGAGCAGTTCTTC. Amino acids: CASSPPSGRAHEQFF.

The rearrangement uses TRBV5-1 and TRBJ1-4; D perhaps matches TRBD1 (5 bases). The CDR3 contains 16 residues. V shed 4 bases and J shed 4 bases, with 17 bases lying between them. Looked up from germline, CDR1 is SGHRS and CDR2 is YFSETQ. CDR3 in amino acids: CASSQGVVSHNEKLFF. CDR3 nucleotide sequence: TGCGCCAGCAGCCAGGGTGTCGTTAGCCATAATGAAAAACTGTTTTTT. The complete variable domain, with remaining parts taken from reference TRBV5-1 and TRBJ1-4, reads KAGVTQTPRYLIKTRGQQVTLSCSPISGHRSVSWYQQTPGQGLQFLFEYFSETQRNKGNFPGRFSGRQFSNSRSEMNVSTLELGDSALYLCASSQGVVSHNEKLFFGSGTQLSVL.

This clone has a count of ten or more. The chain employs TRBV10-3 and TRBJ2-5; the D is unclear. CDR1 is ENHRY and CDR2 is SYGVKD in the germline V gene. The CDR3 is 17 residues long. The V end lost 0 bases, the J end lost 4 bases, and 18 bases lay between the germline ends. The CDR3 nucleotides are TGTGCCATCAGTGAGTCCAGTTACAAACTACCTCGAGAGACCCAGTACTTC. It translates to CAISESSYKLPRETQYF.

The chain couples TRBV7-9 to TRBJ1-3; D perhaps matches TRBD1 (5 bases). The V gene lost 5 bases and the J gene lost 2 bases, with 10 bases spanning the gap. From germline, CDR1 is SEHNR and CDR2 FQNEAQ (reference sequence). The CDR3 contains 14 residues. The CDR3 DNA reads as TGTGCCAGCAGCCTGCCGACAGCTGGAAACACCATATATTTT. Translated, it gives CASSLPTAGNTIYF.

This chain joins TRBV27 and TRBJ2-7, with a possible D match to TRBD1 (6 bases). The CDR3 runs 13 residues. V lost 5 bases and J 3 bases, leaving 11 bases between the germline ends. Germline CDR1 is MNHEY and CDR2 is SMNVEV (reference sequence). The CDR3 spells CASSHRQDYEQYF. The CDR3 bases are TGTGCCAGCAGTCATCGACAGGACTACGAGCAGTACTTC.

V usage is TRBV5-1 and J usage is TRBJ2-1, with 7 positions matching TRBD1. CDR3 length: 14 residues. The V segment lost 0 bases and the J segment 10 bases; nucleotides outside the gene matches: 7. The V gene's germline CDR1 is SGHRS and CDR2 YFSETQ. The CDR3 sequence is CASSLGQGHQEQFF. The CDR3 region has the DNA TGCGCCAGCAGCTTGGGACAGGGACACCAAGAGCAGTTCTTC.

The rearrangement joins TRBV5-6 to TRBJ1-1; D is undetermined. V dropped 0 bases and J dropped 2 bases, with 11 bases sitting between them. CDR1 is SGHDT, CDR2 YYEEEE, per germline. The CDR3 length is 15 residues. CDR3: CASSLAVAGNTEAFF. The CDR3 bases are TGTGCCAGCAGCTTGGCGGTCGCGGGAAACACTGAAGCTTTCTTT.

This chain joins TRBV9 and TRBJ2-5; 9 nucleotides match TRBD1. CDR1 is SGDLS and CDR2 is YYNGEE in the germline V gene. J was trimmed by 2 bases and V by 0 bases; bases with no gene match: 5. This CDR3 contains 16 residues. CDR3 sequence: CASSVGDRVLQETQYF. The CDR3 DNA is TGTGCCAGCAGCGTAGGGGACAGGGTTCTTCAAGAGACCCAGTACTTC.

In DNA form, the CDR3 reads TGTGCCAGCAGCTCGAGACTAGCGAGGGGGGAGACCCAGTACTTC. As protein: CASSSRLARGETQYF. The rearrangement links TRBV5-5 to TRBJ2-5; 8 bases line up with TRBD2. Germline lookup yields CDR1 SGHKS and CDR2 YYEKEE (reference sequence). The CDR3 has 15 amino acids. With 3 bases clipped from V and 5 bases from J, the junction kept 9 bases outside the gene matches.

This clone occurred once. J is TRBJ2-7 and V is TRBV29-1, with D possibly TRBD1 on 5 matching bases. With 6 bases removed from V and 6 bases from J, the gap between germline ends came to 24 bases. This CDR3 is built from 15 residues. Germline values: CDR1 SQVTM, CDR2 ANQGSEA. This chain's CDR3 is CSVEDLTGGTGEQYF. CDR3 bases: TGCAGCGTCGAGGACCTAACAGGCGGTACCGGCGAGCAGTACTTC.

The genes are TRBV29-1 and TRBJ2-5; 8 nucleotides line up with TRBD2. CDR1 and CDR2 from the germline V gene are SQVTM and ANQGSEA. Trimming cost V 0 bases and J 3 bases; bases outside gene matches: 9. The CDR3 is 16 residues long. CDR3 amino acids: CSVEDLGLAGEETQYF. In DNA, the CDR3 is TGCAGCGTTGAAGATCTAGGGCTAGCGGGCGAAGAGACCCAGTACTTC.

This clone was found once. The gene calls are TRBV6-5 and TRBJ1-2; a weak D match, TRBD1 (6 bases). Germline CDR1 is MNHEY and CDR2 is SVGAGI. V lost 5 bases and J lost 2, with 15 bases in between. The length of the CDR3 is 15 residues. CDR3 in DNA: TGTGCCAGCAGTCCCCGGGGGCCGGTAAACTATGGCTACACCTTC. As protein: CASSPRGPVNYGYTF.

Notes on this clone: A far larger clone is just one base off, so this is likely a read error. Other DNA variants within this sample encode the same CDR3. The chain employs TRBV30 and TRBJ1-5; D is perhaps TRBD1 (6 bases). The CDR3 covers 16 residues. The germline gives CDR1 GTSNPN, CDR2 SVGIG (reference sequence). The CDR3 reads CAWSGGGGQENQPQHF. In nucleotides, the CDR3 is TGTGCATGGAGTGGCGGCGGGGGGCAGGAGAACCAGCCCCAGCATTTT.

This chain links TRBV28 with TRBJ2-7, with TRBD1 as a possible D gene (6 bases). Trimming shortened V by 4 bases and J by 6 bases, and 13 bases separated the two germline ends. There are 13 residues in the CDR3. The germline V gene encodes CDR1 MDHEN and CDR2 SYDVKM. CDR3 sequence reads: CASSSGTPREQYF. Written as DNA, the CDR3 is TGTGCCAGCAGTTCCGGGACACCCCGCGAGCAGTACTTC. The full variable domain, rest sourced from reference TRBV28 and TRBJ2-7, is DVKVTQSSRYLVKRTGEKVFLECVQDMDHENMFWYRQDPGLGLRLIYFSYDVKMKEKGDIPEGYSVSREKKERFSLILESASTNQTSMYLCASSSGTPREQYFGPGTRLTVT.

This clone occurred a few times. Being one base from a much bigger clone, this may be a read error. Different DNA sequences within this sample yield the same CDR3. The chain combines TRBV11-2 with TRBJ2-5, with 12 bases that match TRBD2. V lost 5 bases and J lost 6; bases outside the gene matches: 16. The germline gives CDR1 SGHAT, CDR2 FQNNGV. The CDR3 runs 18 residues. The DNA for the CDR3 is TGTGCCAGCAGCCTAGGCGGCCTAGCGGGAGGGCCGGGGAAGACCCAGTACTTC. It specifies CASSLGGLAGGPGKTQYF.

The J gene is TRBJ1-5, the V gene TRBV10-3, with D possibly TRBD1 on 5 matching bases. The length of the CDR3 is 14 residues. Trimming stripped 8 bases from V and 1 base from J, with 12 bases between. Germline lookup yields CDR1 ENHRY and CDR2 SYGVKD. The CDR3 loop reads CAIAGGGSNQPQHF. In DNA form, the CDR3 reads TGTGCCATCGCCGGCGGGGGAAGCAATCAGCCCCAGCATTTT.